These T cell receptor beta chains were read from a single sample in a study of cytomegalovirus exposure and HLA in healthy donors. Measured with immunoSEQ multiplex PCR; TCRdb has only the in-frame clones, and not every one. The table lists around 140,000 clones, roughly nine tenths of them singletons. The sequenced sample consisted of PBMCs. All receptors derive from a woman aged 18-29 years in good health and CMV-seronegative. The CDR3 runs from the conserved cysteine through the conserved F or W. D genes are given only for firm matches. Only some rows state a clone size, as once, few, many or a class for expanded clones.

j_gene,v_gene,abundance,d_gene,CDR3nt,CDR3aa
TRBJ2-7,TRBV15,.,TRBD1,TGTGCCACTCAGGGGGACATCGGGACCTACGAGCAGTACTTC,CATQGDIGTYEQYF
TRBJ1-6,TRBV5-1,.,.,TGCGCCAGCGGCGGAGGGGCCCATAATTCACCCCTCCACTTT,CASGGGAHNSPLHF
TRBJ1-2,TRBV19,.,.,TGTGCCAGTAGTCCCCAGGATAACTATGGCTACACCTTC,CASSPQDNYGYTF
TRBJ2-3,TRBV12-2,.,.,TGTGCAAGTCGCTTAGTGGTCGGGACAGGCCCTAGCACAGATACGCAGTATTTT,CASRLVVGTGPSTDTQYF
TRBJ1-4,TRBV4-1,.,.,TGCGCCAGCAGCCAGGTGGACTCATTCGGGGGAGGTGAAAAACTGTTTTTT,CASSQVDSFGGGEKLFF
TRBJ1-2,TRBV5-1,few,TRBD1,TGCGCCAGCAGCATTGGGACAGGGTTTGGATACGGCTACACCTTC,CASSIGTGFGYGYTF
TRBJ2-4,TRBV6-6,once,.,TGTGCCAGCAGGGGAAGGGGGTACATTCAGTACTTC,CASRGRGYIQYF
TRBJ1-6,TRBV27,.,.,TGTGCCAGCAACTCTCGGGGGGGCTCCTATAATTCACCCCTCCACTTT,CASNSRGGSYNSPLHF
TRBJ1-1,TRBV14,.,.,TGTGCCAGCAGCACCCGACACCCTGGCGAAGCTTTCTTT,CASSTRHPGEAFF
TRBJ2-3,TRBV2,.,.,TGTGCCAGCAGGATACAGTCTAGCACAGATACGCAGTATTTT,CASRIQSSTDTQYF
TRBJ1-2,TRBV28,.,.,TGTGCCGGACGATACGGGGCGACAGGAAGGGGTGGCTACACCTTC,CAGRYGATGRGGYTF
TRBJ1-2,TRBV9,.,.,TGTGCCAGCAGCGTAGTTCCTTCGGCAGGGACTGCCGGGGGCTACACCTTC,CASSVVPSAGTAGGYTF
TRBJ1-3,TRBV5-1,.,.,TGCGCCAGCGCCCGGGGGGAGTCCGCTGGAAACACCATATATTTT,CASARGESAGNTIYF
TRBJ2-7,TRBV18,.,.,TGTGCCAGCTCACCACCGATAAGGGGTGTGCAGTACTTC,CASSPPIRGVQYF
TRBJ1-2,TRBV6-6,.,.,TGTGCCAGCAGCAACGGCGGAGCAGGACTGGGGGGCTACACCTTC,CASSNGGAGLGGYTF
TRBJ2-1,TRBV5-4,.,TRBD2,TGTGCCAGCCGGGGGGGCTCCTACAATGAGCAGTTCTTC,CASRGGSYNEQFF